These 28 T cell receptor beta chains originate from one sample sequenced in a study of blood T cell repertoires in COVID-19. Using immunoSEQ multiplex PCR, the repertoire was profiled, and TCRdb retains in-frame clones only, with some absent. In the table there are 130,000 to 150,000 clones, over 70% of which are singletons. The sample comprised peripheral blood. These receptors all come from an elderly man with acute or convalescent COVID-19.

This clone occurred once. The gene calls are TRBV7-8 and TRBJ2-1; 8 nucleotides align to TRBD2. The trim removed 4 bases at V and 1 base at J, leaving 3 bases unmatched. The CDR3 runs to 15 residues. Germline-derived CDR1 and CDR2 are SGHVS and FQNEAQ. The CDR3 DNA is TGTGCCAGCAGCTATAGCGGGATTTCCTACAATGAGCAGTTCTTC. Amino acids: CASSYSGISYNEQFF.

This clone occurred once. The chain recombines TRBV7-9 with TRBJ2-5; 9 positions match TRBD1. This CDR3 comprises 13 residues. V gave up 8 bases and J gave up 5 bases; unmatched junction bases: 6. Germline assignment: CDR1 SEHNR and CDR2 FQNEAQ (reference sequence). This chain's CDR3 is CASRVTGGETQYF. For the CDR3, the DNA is TGTGCCAGCCGAGTGACAGGGGGGGAGACCCAGTACTTC.

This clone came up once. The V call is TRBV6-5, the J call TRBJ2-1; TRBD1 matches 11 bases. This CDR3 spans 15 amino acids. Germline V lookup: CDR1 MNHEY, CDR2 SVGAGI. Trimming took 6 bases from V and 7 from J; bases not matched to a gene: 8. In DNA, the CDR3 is TGTGCCAGCAGCCGGCCGGGACAGGGGGTAAATGAGCAGTTCTTC. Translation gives CASSRPGQGVNEQFF.

The CDR3 is CASSERTSAEAFF. CDR3 DNA sequence: TGCGCCAGCAGTGAGCGGACATCAGCTGAAGCTTTCTTT. The chain employs TRBV10-1 and TRBJ1-1, with TRBD1 as a possible D gene (5 bases). The CDR3 is made up of 13 amino acids. Germline CDR1 reads WNHNN; CDR2 reads SYGVQD (reference sequence). V was clipped by 2 bases and J by 6 bases, with 10 bases between them.

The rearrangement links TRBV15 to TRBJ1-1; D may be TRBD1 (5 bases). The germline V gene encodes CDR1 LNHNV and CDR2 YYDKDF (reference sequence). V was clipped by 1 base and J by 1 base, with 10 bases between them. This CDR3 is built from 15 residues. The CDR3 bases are TGTGCCACCAGCAGAGGTGGGGCGGCGAACACTGAAGCTTTCTTT. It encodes CATSRGGAANTEAFF.

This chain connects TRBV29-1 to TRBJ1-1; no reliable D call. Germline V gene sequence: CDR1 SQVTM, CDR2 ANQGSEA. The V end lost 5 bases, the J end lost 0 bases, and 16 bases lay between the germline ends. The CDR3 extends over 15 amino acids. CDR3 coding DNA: TGCAGCGTTTACTCTGCGGAGGAGATGAACACTGAAGCTTTCTTT. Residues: CSVYSAEEMNTEAFF.

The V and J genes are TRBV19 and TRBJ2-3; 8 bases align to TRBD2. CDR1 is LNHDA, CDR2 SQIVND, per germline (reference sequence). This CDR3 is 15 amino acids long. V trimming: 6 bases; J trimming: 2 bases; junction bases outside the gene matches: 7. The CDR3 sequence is CASRTSGTVTDTQYF. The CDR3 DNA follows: TGTGCCAGTAGAACTAGCGGAACCGTCACAGATACGCAGTATTTT. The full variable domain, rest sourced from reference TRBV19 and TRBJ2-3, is DGGITQSPKYLFRKEGQNVTLSCEQNLNHDAMYWYRQDPGQGLRLIYYSQIVNDFQKGDIAEGYSVSREKKESFPLTVTSAQKNPTAFYLCASRTSGTVTDTQYFGPGTRLTVL.

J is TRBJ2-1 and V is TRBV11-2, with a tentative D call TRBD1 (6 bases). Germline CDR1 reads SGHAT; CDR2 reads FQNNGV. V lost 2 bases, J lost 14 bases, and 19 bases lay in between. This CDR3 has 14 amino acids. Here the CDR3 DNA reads TGTGCCAGCAGCTTACCTATACAGGGTATGATTAAGTTCTTC. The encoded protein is CASSLPIQGMIKFF.

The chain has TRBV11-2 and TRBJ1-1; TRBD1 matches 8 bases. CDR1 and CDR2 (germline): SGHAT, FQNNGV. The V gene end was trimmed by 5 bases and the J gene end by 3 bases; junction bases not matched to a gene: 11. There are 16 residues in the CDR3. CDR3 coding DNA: TGTGCCAGCAGCCTTCCCGGGACAGGCTCTTACACTGAAGCTTTCTTT. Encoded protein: CASSLPGTGSYTEAFF. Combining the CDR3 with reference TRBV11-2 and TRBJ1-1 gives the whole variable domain EAGVAQSPRYKIIEKRQSVAFWCNPISGHATLYWYQQILGQGPKLLIQFQNNGVVDDSQLPKDRFSAERLKGVDSTLKIQPAKLEDSAVYLCASSLPGTGSYTEAFFGQGTRLTVV.

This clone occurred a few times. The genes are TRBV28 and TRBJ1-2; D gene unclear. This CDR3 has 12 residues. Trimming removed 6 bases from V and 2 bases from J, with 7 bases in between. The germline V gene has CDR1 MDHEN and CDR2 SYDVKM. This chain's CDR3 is CASSVPNYGYTF. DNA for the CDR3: TGTGCCAGCAGCGTCCCCAACTATGGCTACACCTTC.

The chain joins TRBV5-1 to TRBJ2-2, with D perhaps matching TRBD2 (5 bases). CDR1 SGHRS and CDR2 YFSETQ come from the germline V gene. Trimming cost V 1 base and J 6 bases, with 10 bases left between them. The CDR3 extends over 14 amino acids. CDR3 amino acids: CASSLSTSPGELFF. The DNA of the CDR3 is TGCGCCAGCAGCTTGTCTACTAGTCCCGGGGAGCTGTTTTTT.

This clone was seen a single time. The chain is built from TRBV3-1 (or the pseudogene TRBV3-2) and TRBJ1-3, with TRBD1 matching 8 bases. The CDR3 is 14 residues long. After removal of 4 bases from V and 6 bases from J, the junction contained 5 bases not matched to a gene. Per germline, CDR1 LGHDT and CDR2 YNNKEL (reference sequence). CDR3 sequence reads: CASSLRTGTNTIYF. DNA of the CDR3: TGTGCCAGCAGCCTGCGGACAGGGACAAACACCATATATTTT.

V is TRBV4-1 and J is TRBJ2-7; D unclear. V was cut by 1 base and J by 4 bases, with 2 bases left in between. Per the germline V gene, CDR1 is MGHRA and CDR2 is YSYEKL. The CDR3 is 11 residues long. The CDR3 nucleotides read TGCGCCAGCAGCCAAGCTTACGAGCAGTACTTC. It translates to CASSQAYEQYF.

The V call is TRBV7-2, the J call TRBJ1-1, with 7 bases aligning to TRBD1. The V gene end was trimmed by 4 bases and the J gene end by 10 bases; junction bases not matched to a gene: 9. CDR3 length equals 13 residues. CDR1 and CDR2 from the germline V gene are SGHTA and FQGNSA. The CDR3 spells CASSSQTGTGAFF. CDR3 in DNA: TGTGCCAGCAGCTCACAGACAGGGACGGGAGCTTTCTTT.

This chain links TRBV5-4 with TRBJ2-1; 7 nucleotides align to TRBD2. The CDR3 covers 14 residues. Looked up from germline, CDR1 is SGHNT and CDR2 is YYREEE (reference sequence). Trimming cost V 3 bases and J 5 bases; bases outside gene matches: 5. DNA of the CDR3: TGTGCCAGCAGCTCAGCGGGGATTAACAATGAGCAGTTCTTC. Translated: CASSSAGINNEQFF.

In DNA form, the CDR3 reads TGTGCCAGCAGCTTTACAGAGAGCTCCTACAATGAGCAGTTCTTC. Translating gives CASSFTESSYNEQFF. This rearrangement joins TRBV7-3 to TRBJ2-1; D ambiguous. Per germline, CDR1 SGHTA and CDR2 FQGTGA. Trimming stripped 3 bases from V and 0 bases from J, with 9 bases between. This CDR3 is 15 amino acids long.

The CDR3: CAISESPAEEPQHF. DNA of the CDR3: TGTGCCATCAGTGAAAGTCCGGCCGAGGAGCCCCAGCATTTT. The rearrangement uses TRBV10-3 and TRBJ1-5; D uncertain. The germline CDR1 and CDR2 sequences are ENHRY and SYGVKD. This CDR3 spans 14 amino acids. V was trimmed by 3 bases and J by 8 bases, leaving 14 bases between them.

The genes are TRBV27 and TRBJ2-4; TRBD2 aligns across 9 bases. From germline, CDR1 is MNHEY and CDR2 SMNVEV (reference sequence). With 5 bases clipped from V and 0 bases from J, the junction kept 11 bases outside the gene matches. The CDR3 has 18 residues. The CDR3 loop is CASSADRLAALAKNIQYF. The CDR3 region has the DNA TGTGCCAGCAGTGCAGACCGACTAGCGGCACTAGCCAAAAACATTCAGTACTTC.

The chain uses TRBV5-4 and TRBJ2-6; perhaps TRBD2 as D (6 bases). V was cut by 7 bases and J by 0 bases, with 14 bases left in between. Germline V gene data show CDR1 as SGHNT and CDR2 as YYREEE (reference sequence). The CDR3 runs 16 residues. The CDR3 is CASSPGGNSGANVLTF. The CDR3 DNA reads TGTGCCAGCTCCCCGGGCGGGAACTCTGGGGCCAACGTCCTGACTTTC.

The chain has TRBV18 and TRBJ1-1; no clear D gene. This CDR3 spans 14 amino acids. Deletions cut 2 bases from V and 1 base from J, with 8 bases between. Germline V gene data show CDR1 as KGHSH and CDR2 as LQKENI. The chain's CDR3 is CASSPLTGNTEAFF. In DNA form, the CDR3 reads TGTGCCAGCTCACCATTAACGGGGAACACTGAAGCTTTCTTT.

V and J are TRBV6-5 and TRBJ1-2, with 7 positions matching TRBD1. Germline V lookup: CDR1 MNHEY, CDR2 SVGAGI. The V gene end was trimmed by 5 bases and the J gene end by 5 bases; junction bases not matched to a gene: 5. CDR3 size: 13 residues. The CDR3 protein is CASSMTGRYGYTF. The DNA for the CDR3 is TGTGCCAGCAGTATGACAGGGAGGTATGGCTACACCTTC.

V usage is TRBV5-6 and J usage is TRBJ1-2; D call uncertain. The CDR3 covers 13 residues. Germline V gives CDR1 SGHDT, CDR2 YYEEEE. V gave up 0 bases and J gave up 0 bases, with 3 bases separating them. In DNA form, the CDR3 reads TGTGCCAGCAGCTTGGCGGCTAACTATGGCTACACCTTC. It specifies CASSLAANYGYTF.

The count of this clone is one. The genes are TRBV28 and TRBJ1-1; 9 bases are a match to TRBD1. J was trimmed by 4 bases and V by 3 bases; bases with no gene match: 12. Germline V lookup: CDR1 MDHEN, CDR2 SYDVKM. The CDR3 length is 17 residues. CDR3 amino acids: CASSLLRNRGPGTEAFF. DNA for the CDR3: TGTGCCAGCAGTTTGTTACGGAACAGGGGGCCGGGCACTGAAGCTTTCTTT.

Here the CDR3 reads CASRGTHQETQYF. Here the CDR3 DNA reads TGCGCCAGCAGAGGGACACACCAAGAGACCCAGTACTTC. The V gene is TRBV5-1, the J gene TRBJ2-5; maybe TRBD1 (6 bases). Between the trimmed V and J ends, which lost 5 bases and 0 bases, there was a span of 8 bases. The CDR3 consists of 13 residues. CDR1 and CDR2 from the germline V gene are SGHRS and YFSETQ.

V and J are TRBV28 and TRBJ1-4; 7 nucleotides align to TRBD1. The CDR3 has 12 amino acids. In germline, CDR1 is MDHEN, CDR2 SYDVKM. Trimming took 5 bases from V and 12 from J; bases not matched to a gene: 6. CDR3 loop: CASSPNRGQLFF. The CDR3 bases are TGTGCCAGCAGTCCAAACAGGGGTCAACTGTTTTTT.

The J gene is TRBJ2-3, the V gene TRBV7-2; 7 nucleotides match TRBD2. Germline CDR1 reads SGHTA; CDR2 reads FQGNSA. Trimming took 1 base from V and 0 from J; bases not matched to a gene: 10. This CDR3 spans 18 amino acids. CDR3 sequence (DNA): TGTGCCAGCAGCTTAGGACCCAATCCGGGGGGAAGCACAGATACGCAGTATTTT. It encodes CASSLGPNPGGSTDTQYF.

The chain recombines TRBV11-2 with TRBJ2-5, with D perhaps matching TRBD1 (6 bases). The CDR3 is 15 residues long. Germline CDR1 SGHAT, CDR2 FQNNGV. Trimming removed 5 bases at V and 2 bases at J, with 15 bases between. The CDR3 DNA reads TGTGCCAGCAGCAGAGGACAGACAGGACAAGAGACCCAGTACTTC. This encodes CASSRGQTGQETQYF.

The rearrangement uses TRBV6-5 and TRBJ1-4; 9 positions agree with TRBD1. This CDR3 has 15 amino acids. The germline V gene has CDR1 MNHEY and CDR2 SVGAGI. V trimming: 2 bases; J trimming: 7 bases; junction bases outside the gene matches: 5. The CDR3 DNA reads TGTGCCAGCAGTTACCACAGGGGGCGAAGTGAAAAACTGTTTTTT. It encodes CASSYHRGRSEKLFF.